This entry lists 8 T cell receptor beta chains sequenced from one sample in a study of blood T cell repertoires in COVID-19. The data were produced by immunoSEQ multiplex PCR, yet TCRdb's version contains in-frame clones alone and is incomplete. The repertoire holds roughly 120,000 clones, with more than 70% as singletons. Sequenced input: peripheral blood. The receptor source for this set is a woman older than 75 with COVID-19, enrolled during active disease.

This clone was counted a single time. The J gene is TRBJ2-5, the V gene TRBV27; TRBD2 aligns across 11 bases. The CDR3 is 16 residues long. Trimming took 5 bases from V and 2 from J; bases not matched to a gene: 7. Germline V gene sequence: CDR1 MNHEY, CDR2 SMNVEV (reference sequence). In DNA, the CDR3 is TGTGCCAGCAGTCATTCGACTAGCGGGATACAAGAGACCCAGTACTTC. Encoded protein: CASSHSTSGIQETQYF.

This sequence joins TRBV3-1 (or the pseudogene TRBV3-2) and TRBJ1-2; D is uncertain. From germline, CDR1 is LGHDT and CDR2 YNNKEL (reference sequence). V lost 2 bases and J 8 bases, leaving 9 bases between the germline ends. This CDR3 region has 12 residues. As DNA, the CDR3 is TGTGCCAGCAGCCAAACGGGGTTGGGCTACACCTTC. Amino acids: CASSQTGLGYTF.

This clone was found a few times. This rearrangement joins TRBV12-3 or TRBV12-4 to TRBJ2-7; D gene unclear. The CDR3 has 13 residues. V was clipped by 2 bases and J by 9 bases, with 14 bases between them. The CDR3 is CASSLTAGRWQYF. CDR3 nucleotide sequence: TGTGCCAGCAGTTTAACGGCAGGTCGGTGGCAGTACTTC.

This chain joins TRBV19 and TRBJ1-2, with 7 bases matching TRBD1. The CDR3 extends over 13 amino acids. Trimming cost V 5 bases and J 6 bases; bases outside gene matches: 6. Germline V gene lookup returns CDR1 LNHDA and CDR2 SQIVND (reference sequence). CDR3 DNA: TGTGCCAGTAGTTTACAGGGGTCGGATGGCTACACCTTC. This encodes CASSLQGSDGYTF.

The J gene is TRBJ1-2, the V gene TRBV5-6; a possible D gene is TRBD1 (6 bases). From germline, CDR1 is SGHDT and CDR2 YYEEEE. This CDR3 comprises 14 residues. Trimming removed 1 base from V and 7 bases from J, with 14 bases in between. CDR3 region: CASSLSARGRGYTF. The CDR3 nucleotides read TGTGCCAGCAGCTTGTCCGCCAGGGGTCGTGGCTACACCTTC.

This clone was recorded only once. The rearrangement joins TRBV28 to TRBJ1-4, with D uncertain. V was cut by 6 bases and J by 4 bases, with 12 bases left in between. Germline lookup yields CDR1 MDHEN and CDR2 SYDVKM. This CDR3 has 14 amino acids. In DNA form, the CDR3 reads TGTGCCAGCAGGGTCAGGAACTTTAATGAAAAACTGTTTTTT. The encoded protein is CASRVRNFNEKLFF.

This rearrangement joins TRBV7-8 to TRBJ2-7; TRBD1 matches 7 bases. The junction had 7 bases not matched to a gene; V was cut back by 5 bases and J by 6 bases. Per germline, CDR1 SGHVS and CDR2 FQNEAQ. The CDR3 consists of 13 residues. The CDR3 DNA is TGTGCCAGCAGCACGGGACAGCTGAGCGAGCAGTACTTC. The encoded protein is CASSTGQLSEQYF.

The chain carries TRBV9 and TRBJ2-7; 11 bases agree with TRBD1. The CDR3 has 14 amino acids. Germline CDR1 and CDR2: SGDLS and YYNGEE. Trimming at V came to 4 bases and at J to 4 bases, leaving 4 bases not matched to a gene. The CDR3 region has the DNA TGTGCCAGCAGCAACCGGGACAGGGGGTACGAGCAGTACTTC. Its translation: CASSNRDRGYEQYF.